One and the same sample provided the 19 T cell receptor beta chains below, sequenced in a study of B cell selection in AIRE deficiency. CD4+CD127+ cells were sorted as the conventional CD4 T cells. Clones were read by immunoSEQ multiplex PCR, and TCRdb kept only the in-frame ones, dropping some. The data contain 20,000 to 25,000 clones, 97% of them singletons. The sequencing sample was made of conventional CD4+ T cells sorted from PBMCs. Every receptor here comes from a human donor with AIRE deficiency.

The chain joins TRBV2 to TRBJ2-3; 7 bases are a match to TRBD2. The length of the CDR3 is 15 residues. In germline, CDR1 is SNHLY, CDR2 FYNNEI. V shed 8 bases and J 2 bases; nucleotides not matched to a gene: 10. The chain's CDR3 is CASPKRRGFTDTQYF. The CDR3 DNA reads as TGTGCCAGCCCGAAGAGGCGGGGGTTCACAGATACGCAGTATTTT.

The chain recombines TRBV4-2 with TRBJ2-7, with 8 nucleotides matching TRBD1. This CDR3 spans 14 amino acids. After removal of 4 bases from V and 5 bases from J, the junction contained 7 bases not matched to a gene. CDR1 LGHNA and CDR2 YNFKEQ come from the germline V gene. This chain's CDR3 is CASSLRGRDDEQYF. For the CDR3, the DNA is TGTGCCAGCAGCCTCAGGGGGCGGGACGACGAGCAGTACTTC.

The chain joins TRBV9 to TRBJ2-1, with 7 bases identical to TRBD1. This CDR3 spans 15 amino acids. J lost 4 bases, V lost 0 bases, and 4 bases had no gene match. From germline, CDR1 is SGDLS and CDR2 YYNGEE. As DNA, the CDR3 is TGTGCCAGCAGCGTAGGGGGGACAGATTACAATGAGCAGTTCTTC. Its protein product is CASSVGGTDYNEQFF.

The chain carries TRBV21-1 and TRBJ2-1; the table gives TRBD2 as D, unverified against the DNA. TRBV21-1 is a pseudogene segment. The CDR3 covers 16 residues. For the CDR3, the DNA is TGTGCCAGCAGCAAAGATGGTCAGCGGGGTTACAATGAGCAGTTCTTC. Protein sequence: CASSKDGQRGYNEQFF.

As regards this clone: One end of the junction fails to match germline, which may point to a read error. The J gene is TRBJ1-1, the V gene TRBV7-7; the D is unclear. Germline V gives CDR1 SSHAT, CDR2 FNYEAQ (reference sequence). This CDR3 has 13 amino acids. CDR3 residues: CASSLNPETEAFF. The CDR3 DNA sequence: TGTGCTAGCAGCCTTAACCCCGAGACTGAAGCTTTCTTT.

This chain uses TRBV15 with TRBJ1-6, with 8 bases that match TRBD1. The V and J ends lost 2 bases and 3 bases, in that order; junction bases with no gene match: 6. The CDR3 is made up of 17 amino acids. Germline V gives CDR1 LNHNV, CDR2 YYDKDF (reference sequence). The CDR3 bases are TGTGCCACCAGCAGAAAGACAGGGGTCAACTATAATTCACCCCTCCACTTT. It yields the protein CATSRKTGVNYNSPLHF. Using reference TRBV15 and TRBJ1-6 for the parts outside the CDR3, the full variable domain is DAMVIQNPRYQVTQFGKPVTLSCSQTLNHNVMYWYQQKSSQAPKLLFHYYDKDFNNEADTPDNFQSRRPNTSFCFLDIRSPGLGDTAMYLCATSRKTGVNYNSPLHFGNGTRLTVT.

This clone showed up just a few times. The CDR3 loop reads CAWSGDGNQPQHF. In DNA form, the CDR3 reads TGTGCCTGGAGTGGGGACGGCAATCAGCCCCAGCATTTT. V is TRBV30 and J is TRBJ1-5, with D perhaps matching TRBD1 (5 bases). The CDR3 covers 13 residues. The germline CDR1 and CDR2 sequences are GTSNPN and SVGIG (reference sequence). V lost 1 base, J lost 2 bases, and 6 bases lay in between.

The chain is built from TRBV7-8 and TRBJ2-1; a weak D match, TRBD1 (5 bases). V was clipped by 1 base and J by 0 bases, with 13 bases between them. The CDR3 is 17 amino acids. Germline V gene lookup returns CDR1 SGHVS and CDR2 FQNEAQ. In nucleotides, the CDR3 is TGTGCCAGCAGCTTAGGAGGTAGGGGCCTCTCCTACAATGAGCAGTTCTTC. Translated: CASSLGGRGLSYNEQFF. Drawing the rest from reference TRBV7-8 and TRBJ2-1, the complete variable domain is GAGVSQSPRYKVAKRGQDVALRCDPISGHVSLFWYQQALGQGPEFLTYFQNEAQLDKSGLPSDRFFAERPEGSVSTLKIQRTQQEDSAVYLCASSLGGRGLSYNEQFFGPGTRLTVL.

The CDR3 nucleotides read TGTGCCAGCAGGGTACAACCGGGACAGACGGGCGAGCAGTACTTC. Translating it yields CASRVQPGQTGEQYF. The rearrangement joins TRBV9 to TRBJ2-7; the match to TRBD1 covers 7 bases. The CDR3 is made up of 15 amino acids. Germline V gene sequence: CDR1 SGDLS, CDR2 YYNGEE. The ends lost 5 bases at V and 6 bases at J; junction bases unmatched: 14.

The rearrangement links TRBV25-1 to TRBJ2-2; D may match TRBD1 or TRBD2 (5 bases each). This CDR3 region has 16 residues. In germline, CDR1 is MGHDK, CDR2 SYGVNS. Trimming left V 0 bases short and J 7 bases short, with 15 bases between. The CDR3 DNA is TGTGCCAGCAGTGAATATGGGACCGGGTATAACGGGGAGCTGTTTTTT. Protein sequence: CASSEYGTGYNGELFF.

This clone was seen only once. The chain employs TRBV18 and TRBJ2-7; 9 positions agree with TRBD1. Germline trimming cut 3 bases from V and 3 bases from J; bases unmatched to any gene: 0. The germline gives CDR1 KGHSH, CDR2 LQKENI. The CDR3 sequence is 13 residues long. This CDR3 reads CASSPTGGYEQYF. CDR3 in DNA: TGTGCCAGCTCACCGACAGGGGGCTACGAGCAGTACTTC. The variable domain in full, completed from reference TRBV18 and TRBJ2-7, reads NAGVMQNPRHLVRRRGQEARLRCSPMKGHSHVYWYRQLPEEGLKFMVYLQKENIIDESGMPKERFSAEFPKEGPSILRIQQVVRGDSAAYFCASSPTGGYEQYFGPGTRLTVT.

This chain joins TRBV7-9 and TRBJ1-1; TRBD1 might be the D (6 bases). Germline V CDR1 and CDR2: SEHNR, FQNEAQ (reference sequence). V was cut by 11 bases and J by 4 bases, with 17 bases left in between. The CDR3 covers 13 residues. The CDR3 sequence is CAGTTQGGTEAFF. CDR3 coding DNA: TGTGCCGGGACGACACAGGGAGGCACTGAAGCTTTCTTT. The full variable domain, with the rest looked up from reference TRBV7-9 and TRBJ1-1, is DTGVSQNPRHKITKRGQNVTFRCDPISEHNRLYWYRQTLGQGPEFLTYFQNEAQLEKSRLLSDRFSAERPKGSFSTLEIQRTEQGDSAMYLCAGTTQGGTEAFFGQGTRLTVV.

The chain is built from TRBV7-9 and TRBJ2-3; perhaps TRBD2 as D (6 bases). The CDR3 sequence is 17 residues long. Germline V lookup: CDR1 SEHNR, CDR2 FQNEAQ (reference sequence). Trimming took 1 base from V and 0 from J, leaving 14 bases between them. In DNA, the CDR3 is TGTGCCAGCAGCTTAGGTGGCTGGGGGGAAAGCACAGATACGCAGTATTTT. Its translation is CASSLGGWGESTDTQYF.

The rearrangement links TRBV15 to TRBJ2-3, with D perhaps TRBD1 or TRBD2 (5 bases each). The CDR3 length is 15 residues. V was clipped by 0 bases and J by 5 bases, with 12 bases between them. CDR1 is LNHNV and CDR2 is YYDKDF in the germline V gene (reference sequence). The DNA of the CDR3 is TGTGCCACCAGCAGAGATCCCGGGACCCGAGATACGCAGTATTTT. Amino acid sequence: CATSRDPGTRDTQYF.

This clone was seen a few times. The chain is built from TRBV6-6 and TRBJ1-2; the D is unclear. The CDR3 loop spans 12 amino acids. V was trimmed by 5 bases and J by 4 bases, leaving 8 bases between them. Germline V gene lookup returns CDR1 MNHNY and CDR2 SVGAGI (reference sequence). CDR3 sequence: CASSTLGYGYTF. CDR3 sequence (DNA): TGTGCCAGCAGTACACTGGGCTATGGCTACACCTTC.

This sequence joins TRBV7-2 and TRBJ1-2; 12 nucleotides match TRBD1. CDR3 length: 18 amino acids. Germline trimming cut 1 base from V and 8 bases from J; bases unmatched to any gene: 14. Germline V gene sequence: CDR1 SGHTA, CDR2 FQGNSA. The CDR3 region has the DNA TGTGCCAGCAGCTTAGGAGGGACAGGGGGCGGTGGGATGGGAGGCTACACCTTC. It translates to CASSLGGTGGGGMGGYTF.

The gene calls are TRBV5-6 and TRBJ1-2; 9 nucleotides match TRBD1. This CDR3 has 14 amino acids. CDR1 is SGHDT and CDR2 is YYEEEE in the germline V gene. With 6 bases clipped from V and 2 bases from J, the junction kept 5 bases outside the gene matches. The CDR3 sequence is CASNPTGGNYGYTF. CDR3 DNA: TGTGCCAGCAACCCGACAGGGGGGAACTATGGCTACACCTTC.

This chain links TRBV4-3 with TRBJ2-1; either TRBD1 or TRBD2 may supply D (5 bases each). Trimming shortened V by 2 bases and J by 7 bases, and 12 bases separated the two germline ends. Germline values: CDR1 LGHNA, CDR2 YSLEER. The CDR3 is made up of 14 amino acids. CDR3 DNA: TGCGCCAGCAGCCAAAAAGTGGGACCAAATGAGCAGTTCTTC. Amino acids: CASSQKVGPNEQFF.

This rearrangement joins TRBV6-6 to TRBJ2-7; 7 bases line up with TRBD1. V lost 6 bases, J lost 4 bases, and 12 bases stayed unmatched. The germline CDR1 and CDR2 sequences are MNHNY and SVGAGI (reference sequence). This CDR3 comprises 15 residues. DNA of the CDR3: TGTGCCAGCAGCACCCCGACCCGGGACAGTTACGAGCAGTACTTC. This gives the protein CASSTPTRDSYEQYF.